This T cell receptor (beta chain) was sequenced during a study of CD8+CD57+ T cells in acquired aplastic anemia. Looking at the study overall: Isolated CD4+ and CD8+ cells, once sorted, yielded DNA averaging around 3.3 ug. Whole-study results and caveats: Patients versus controls showed no significant CD8+ Simpson's diversity difference.

Ten or more counts support this clonotype. Its target is not known. This CDR3 contains 13 residues. Trimming took 3 bases from V and 4 from J; bases not matched to a gene: 2. The germline CDR1 and CDR2 sequences are MGHDK and SYGVNS. Those patients picked for sequencing had displayed CD8+CD57+ cell expansion on flow cytometry. Template material for TCR beta VDJ and CDR3 profiling consisted of genomic DNA. TCRdb itself ran the reads through MiXCR, one entry per CDR3 protein. The table has about 180,000 distinct CDR3 sequences, about three fifths seen once. Specimen: sorted CD4+, CD8+, or CD8+CD57+ T cells (not recorded which) from PBMCs. V usage is TRBV25-1 and J usage is TRBJ1-1, with 7 bases fitting TRBD1. This sequence originates from a human donor with aplastic anemia. The CDR3 spells CASSEQGGTEAFF. CDR3 DNA sequence: TGTGCCAGCAGTGAGCAGGGGGGCACTGAAGCTTTCTTT.